A selection of T cell receptor beta chains follows, all from one sample in a study of cytomegalovirus exposure and HLA in healthy donors. The data were produced by immunoSEQ multiplex PCR, yet TCRdb's version contains in-frame clones alone and is incomplete. The repertoire holds approximately 170,000 clones, over 70% seen once, with approximately 1.2% in the top ten. Source material: PBMCs. The receptors were sampled from a man aged 50 or older in good health and CMV-seropositive. The CDR3 runs from the conserved cysteine through the conserved F or W. The D gene is left open where the match is weak. Only part of the rows carry a size: once, few, many, or a class if the clone is expanded.

size | J | V | length | D | CDR3 | DNA
. | TRBJ2-7 | TRBV7-3 | 15 | TRBD1 | CASSMDRGPNYEQYF | TGTGCCAGCAGTATGGACAGGGGCCCTAACTACGAGCAGTACTTC
. | TRBJ2-1 | TRBV15 | 15 | . | CATSRAGDSYNEQFF | TGTGCCACCAGCAGAGCAGGGGATTCCTACAATGAGCAGTTCTTC
. | TRBJ1-6 | TRBV18 | 13 | . | CASSSAVDSPLHF | TGTGCCAGCTCCTCAGCGGTTGATTCACCCCTCCACTTT
. | TRBJ2-6 | TRBV5-4 | 15 | TRBD1 | CASSSDRDGANVLTF | TGTGCCAGCAGCTCGGACAGGGACGGGGCCAACGTCCTGACTTTC
. | TRBJ1-2 | TRBV28 | 10 | . | CASTPGGYTF | TGTGCCAGCACCCCGGGGGGCTACACCTTC
. | TRBJ2-1 | TRBV11-3 | 15 | . | CASSLNKGGIQEQFF | TGTGCCAGCAGCTTAAATAAGGGGGGGATACAAGAGCAGTTCTTC
. | TRBJ1-4 | TRBV19 | 14 | TRBD1 | CASSISGTAEKLFF | TGTGCCAGTAGTATTTCAGGGACAGCAGAAAAACTGTTTTTT
. | TRBJ1-4 | TRBV19 | 15 | . | CASSRLDRLNEKLFF | TGTGCCAGTAGCAGACTGGACAGACTAAATGAAAAACTGTTTTTT
. | TRBJ2-5 | TRBV27 | 15 | . | CASRPWTGFQETQYF | TGTGCCAGCCGACCTTGGACGGGATTCCAAGAGACCCAGTACTTC
. | TRBJ1-5 | TRBV15 | 14 | . | CATSRDRINQPQHF | TGTGCCACCAGCAGAGACAGGATCAATCAGCCCCAGCATTTT
. | TRBJ2-5 | TRBV6-5 | 15 | TRBD2 | CASSYPTSGQETQYF | TGTGCCAGCAGTTACCCGACTAGCGGCCAAGAGACCCAGTACTTC
. | TRBJ1-1 | TRBV27 | 15 | TRBD1 | CASSRAQGGGSEAFF | TGTGCCAGCAGTAGAGCTCAGGGGGGCGGGTCTGAAGCTTTCTTT
. | TRBJ2-7 | TRBV2 | 14 | TRBD1 | CASSEWTGSYEQYF | TGTGCCAGCAGTGAGTGGACAGGGTCCTACGAGCAGTACTTC
once | TRBJ1-1 | TRBV2 | 13 | TRBD1 | CASIQGDGTEAFF | TGTGCCAGCATACAGGGGGATGGAACTGAAGCTTTCTTT
. | TRBJ1-1 | TRBV27 | 14 | . | CASSKYTGGTEAFF | TGTGCCAGCAGTAAATATACGGGTGGCACTGAAGCTTTCTTT
. | TRBJ2-7 | TRBV5-6 | 13 | TRBD2 | CASSWGGPDEQYF | TGTGCCAGCAGCTGGGGGGGTCCGGACGAGCAGTACTTC
. | TRBJ2-2 | TRBV5-4 | 15 | . | CASSLDPGAKGELFF | TGTGCCAGCAGCTTGGATCCAGGGGCTAAGGGGGAGCTGTTTTTT
few | TRBJ2-6 | TRBV28 | 14 | . | CASNSHSGANVLTF | TGTGCCAGCAATAGCCACTCTGGGGCCAACGTCCTGACTTTC
. | TRBJ2-7 | TRBV30 | 12 | . | CAWTPDSYEQYF | TGTGCCTGGACCCCGGACAGCTACGAGCAGTACTTC
once | TRBJ1-5 | TRBV25-1 | 14 | TRBD1 | CASSDSGGNQPQHF | TGTGCCAGCAGTGATTCAGGGGGTAATCAGCCCCAGCATTTT
. | TRBJ1-1 | TRBV5-1 | 14 | TRBD1 | CASSWDRATTEAFF | TGCGCCAGCAGCTGGGACAGGGCAACTACTGAAGCTTTCTTT
. | TRBJ2-3 | TRBV4-3 | 14 | TRBD1 | CASSLTGFPDTQYF | TGCGCCAGCAGCCTGACAGGGTTCCCAGATACGCAGTATTTT
. | TRBJ1-5 | TRBV30 | 14 | . | CAWSPGLFNQPQHF | TGTGCCTGGAGTCCGGGATTGTTCAATCAGCCCCAGCATTTT
. | TRBJ1-2 | TRBV11-2 | 18 | . | CASSLGTVSGWFNDGYTF | TGTGCCAGCAGCTTAGGGACTGTCAGCGGATGGTTTAACGATGGCTACACCTTC
. | TRBJ1-5 | TRBV19 | 13 | TRBD1 | CASRDRGNQPQHF | TGTGCCAGTAGGGACAGGGGCAATCAGCCCCAGCATTTT
. | TRBJ2-2 | TRBV7-2 | 17 | TRBD2 | CASSSPRLAARSRELFF | TGTGCCAGCAGCTCCCCGCGGCTAGCGGCCAGGAGCAGGGAGCTGTTTTTT
. | TRBJ2-1 | TRBV28 | 15 | . | CASSYPRETGNEQFF | TGTGCCAGCAGCTACCCCAGGGAAACTGGCAATGAGCAGTTCTTC
. | TRBJ1-1 | TRBV11-2 | 15 | . | CASSLGQTVNTEAFF | TGTGCCAGCAGCTTAGGACAGACTGTGAACACTGAAGCTTTCTTT
. | TRBJ2-5 | TRBV7-3 | 13 | . | CASSPAVRETQYF | TGTGCCAGCAGCCCCGCGGTCAGAGAGACCCAGTACTTC
. | TRBJ1-4 | TRBV18 | 16 | TRBD1 | CASSPLEGADNEKLFF | TGTGCCAGCTCACCACTTGAGGGGGCCGATAATGAAAAACTGTTTTTT
. | TRBJ2-5 | TRBV27 | 19 | TRBD2 | CAREQGLAGGLSGQETQYF | TGTGCCAGGGAACAAGGACTAGCGGGGGGACTAAGTGGCCAAGAGACCCAGTACTTC
. | TRBJ2-7 | TRBV6-5 | 12 | . | CASSEAVGHGLF | TGTGCCAGCAGTGAAGCGGTGGGTCACGGACTCTTC
. | TRBJ2-3 | TRBV28 | 15 | TRBD2 | CASSFLAGEPDTQYF | TGTGCCAGCAGTTTCCTAGCGGGAGAGCCAGATACGCAGTATTTT
. | TRBJ1-4 | TRBV9 | 15 | TRBD1 | CASSGGRQGNEKLFF | TGTGCCAGCAGCGGAGGACGACAGGGGAATGAAAAACTGTTTTTT
. | TRBJ1-1 | TRBV19 | 14 | TRBD1 | CASSRDSGTTEAFF | TGTGCCAGTAGTAGGGACAGTGGGACCACTGAAGCTTTCTTT
. | TRBJ2-1 | TRBV7-7 | 15 | TRBD2 | CASSLRAGGHNEQFF | TGTGCTAGCAGCTTGCGCGCGGGAGGCCACAATGAGCAGTTCTTC
. | TRBJ1-1 | TRBV28 | 15 | . | CASSLRGSLNTEAFF | TGTGCCAGCAGTTTGCGAGGGAGCCTGAACACTGAAGCTTTCTTT
once | TRBJ2-2 | TRBV7-3 | 15 | . | CASSTRQSNTGELFF | TGTGCCAGCAGTACCAGGCAGTCGAACACCGGGGAGCTGTTTTTT
. | TRBJ1-1 | TRBV7-3 | 14 | TRBD1 | CASSPGGLGTEAFF | TGTGCCAGCAGTCCAGGGGGGCTGGGAACTGAAGCTTTCTTT
. | TRBJ1-1 | TRBV30 | 18 | TRBD1 | CAWSAREDRAGMNTEAFF | TGTGCCTGGAGTGCGAGAGAGGACAGGGCGGGTATGAACACTGAAGCTTTCTTT
once | TRBJ2-4 | TRBV9 | 14 | . | CASSVVGWGDIQYF | TGTGCCAGCAGCGTAGTTGGGTGGGGGGACATTCAGTACTTC
few | TRBJ1-5 | TRBV7-9 | 14 | . | CASSLRGSNQPQHF | TGTGCCAGCAGCTTAAGAGGCAGCAATCAGCCCCAGCATTTT
. | TRBJ2-2 | TRBV7-3 | 12 | . | CASSLSAGELFF | TGTGCCAGCAGCTTATCGGCCGGGGAGCTGTTTTTT
. | TRBJ1-1 | TRBV28 | 15 | . | CASTIIYGRDTEAFF | TGTGCCAGCACCATAATCTACGGGAGAGACACTGAAGCTTTCTTT
once | TRBJ1-1 | TRBV6-6 | 14 | . | CASSYETANTEAFF | TGTGCCAGCAGTTACGAGACAGCGAACACTGAAGCTTTCTTT
few | TRBJ2-7 | TRBV28 | 16 | TRBD2 | CASSLSSGSSPNEQYF | TGTGCCAGCAGTTTGTCTAGCGGGAGTTCCCCCAACGAGCAGTACTTC
. | TRBJ1-1 | TRBV27 | 13 | . | CASSPYSNTEAFF | TGTGCCAGCAGCCCCTACAGTAACACTGAAGCTTTCTTT